This TCR beta chain was sequenced in a study of blood T cell repertoires in COVID-19. About the research overall: Cohort 3 recovery required two negative PCRs, clearance, or symptom resolution. Both acute and convalescent COVID-19 samples were obtained from the United States, Italy and Spain.

CDR1 is SGHRS and CDR2 is YFSETQ in the germline V gene. V lost 7 bases and J lost 9; bases outside the gene matches: 13. The CDR3 sequence is 16 residues long. This study enrolled people aged about 18 to 100 from about two dozen US geographic areas. Sequenced by immunoSEQ multiplex PCR; TCRdb stores in-frame clones only, minus some. This sample has 200,000 to 250,000 clones, with roughly nine tenths found just once. The rearrangement joins TRBV5-1 to TRBJ2-1; 13 nucleotides line up with TRBD2. The clonotype was recovered from a woman in her forties or fifties in a cohort exposed to, infected with or recovered from COVID-19 (not recorded which). The sequenced sample was PBMCs or T cells enriched from blood (not recorded which). The CDR3 region is CASRPGLAGTRREQFF. The CDR3 DNA sequence: TGCGCCAGCCGACCGGGACTAGCGGGGACTCGGCGTGAGCAGTTCTTC.